A single T cell receptor (beta chain) is shown here with its context. Its antigen is not known. These data belong to a study of cytomegalovirus exposure and HLA in healthy donors. Study-wide points: Analyzed later, association rates of TCRs varied across HLA loci, with DRB1 most and HLA-C fewest.

PCR involved 60 Vbeta and 13 Jbeta primers. Sequencing was performed with immunoSEQ multiplex PCR; in TCRdb, only in-frame clones are kept and a portion is missing. The table records about 190,000 clones, around four fifths of them present only once. This receptor was taken from a man aged 40-55 years in good health and CMV-seropositive. The sequencing sample was made of PBMCs.

The CDR3 region has the DNA TGCGCCAGCAGCTTGGGACAGCCCGGGGAGCAGTACTTC. Translating gives CASSLGQPGEQYF. The chain has TRBV5-1 and TRBJ2-7, with D possibly being TRBD1 (5 bases). This CDR3 contains 13 residues. The germline V gene has CDR1 SGHRS and CDR2 YFSETQ. Trimming cost V 0 bases and J 7 bases, with 11 bases left between them.